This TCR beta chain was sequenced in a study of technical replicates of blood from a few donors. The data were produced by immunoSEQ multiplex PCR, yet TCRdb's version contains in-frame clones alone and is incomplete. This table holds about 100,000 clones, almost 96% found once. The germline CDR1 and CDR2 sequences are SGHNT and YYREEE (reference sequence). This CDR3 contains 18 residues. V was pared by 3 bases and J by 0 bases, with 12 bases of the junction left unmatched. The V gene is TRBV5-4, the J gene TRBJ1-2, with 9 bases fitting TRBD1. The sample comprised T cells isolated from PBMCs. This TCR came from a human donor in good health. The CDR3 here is CASSSTGGFVGANYGYTF. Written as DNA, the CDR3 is TGTGCCAGCAGCTCAACAGGGGGCTTCGTCGGCGCTAACTATGGCTACACCTTC.